This TCR beta chain was identified during a study of blood T cell repertoires in COVID-19. About the study: Sites across the United States, Italy and Spain contributed samples from acute and convalescent COVID-19. T cells, B-cell-depleted T cells, or PBMCs provided the cDNA or gDNA that served as material.

Original data processing: Amplification with reference gene primers provided the estimates of nucleated cell counts. TCRdb's copy holds only in-frame clones and misses some; the assay was immunoSEQ multiplex PCR. The DNA was the basis for D and trimming; V, J and clone size are from that table. The table includes fewer than 250,000 clones, approximately 80% detected once. The V gene lost 1 base and the J gene lost 5 bases, with 12 bases spanning the gap. The V gene's germline CDR1 is KGHSH and CDR2 LQKENI. The CDR3 is made up of 16 amino acids. The V and J genes are TRBV18 and TRBJ1-6, with D perhaps matching TRBD1 (6 bases). The receptor was derived from a woman aged 55-70 years with active or convalescent COVID-19. Sequencing was performed on peripheral blood. The CDR3 protein is CASSPRVGDNNSPLHF. CDR3 DNA: TGTGCCAGCTCACCACGCGTCGGGGACAATAATTCACCCCTCCACTTT.